The present TCR beta chain was sequenced within a study of technical replicates of blood from a handful of donors. Profiling relied on immunoSEQ multiplex PCR, and the TCRdb table lists in-frame clones only, not all of them. The profile shows 55,000 to 65,000 clones, around 97% of them singletons. The CDR3 is made up of 13 amino acids. Between the trimmed V and J ends, which lost 4 bases and 3 bases, there was a span of 10 bases. Germline loops: CDR1 SGHRS, CDR2 YFSETQ. The TCR comes from a human donor in good health. Material for sequencing was T cells isolated from PBMCs. The chain carries TRBV5-1 and TRBJ1-1, with a possible D match to TRBD1 (5 bases). The CDR3 loop is CASSSTGYTEAFF. The CDR3 DNA is TGCGCCAGCAGCAGTACAGGTTACACTGAAGCTTTCTTT.